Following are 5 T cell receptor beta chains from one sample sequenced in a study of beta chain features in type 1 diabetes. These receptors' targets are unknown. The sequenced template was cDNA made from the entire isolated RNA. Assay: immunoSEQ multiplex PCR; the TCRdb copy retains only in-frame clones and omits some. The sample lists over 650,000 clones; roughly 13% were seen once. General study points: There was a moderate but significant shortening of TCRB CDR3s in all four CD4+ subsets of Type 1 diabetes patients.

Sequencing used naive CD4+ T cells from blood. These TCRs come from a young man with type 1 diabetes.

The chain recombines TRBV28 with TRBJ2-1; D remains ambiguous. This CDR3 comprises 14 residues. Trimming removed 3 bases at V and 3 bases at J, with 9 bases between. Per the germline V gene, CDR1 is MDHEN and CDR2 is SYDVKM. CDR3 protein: CASSFLPHYNEQFF. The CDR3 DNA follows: TGTGCCAGCAGTTTTTTACCTCACTACAATGAGCAGTTCTTC. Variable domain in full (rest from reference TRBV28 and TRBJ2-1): DVKVTQSSRYLVKRTGEKVFLECVQDMDHENMFWYRQDPGLGLRLIYFSYDVKMKEKGDIPEGYSVSREKKERFSLILESASTNQTSMYLCASSFLPHYNEQFFGPGTRLTVL.

In nucleotides, the CDR3 is TGTGCCAGCAGCAGAAGCCCAGGACAGCGAAACAATGAGCAGTTCTTC. Encoded protein: CASSRSPGQRNNEQFF. This chain uses TRBV5-4 with TRBJ2-1, with D perhaps TRBD1 (6 bases). Trimming pared 4 bases from V and 5 bases from J, leaving 19 bases between. The germline gives CDR1 SGHNT, CDR2 YYREEE (reference sequence). This CDR3 region has 16 residues.

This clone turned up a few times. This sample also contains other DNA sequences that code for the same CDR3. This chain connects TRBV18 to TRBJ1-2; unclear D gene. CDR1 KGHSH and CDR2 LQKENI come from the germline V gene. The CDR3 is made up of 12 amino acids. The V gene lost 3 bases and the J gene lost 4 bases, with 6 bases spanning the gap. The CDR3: CASSPDGYGYTF. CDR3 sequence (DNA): TGTGCCAGCTCACCGGACGGCTATGGCTACACCTTC.

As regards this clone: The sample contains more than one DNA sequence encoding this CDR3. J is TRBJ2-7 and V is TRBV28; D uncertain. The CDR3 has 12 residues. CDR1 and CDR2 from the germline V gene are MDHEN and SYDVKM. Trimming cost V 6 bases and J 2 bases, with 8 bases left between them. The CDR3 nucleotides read TGTGCCAGCAGCTTTCGAACCTACGAGCAGTACTTC. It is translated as CASSFRTYEQYF.

The CDR3 DNA follows: TGCAGCGTTGATGAGAGGACGGAGAATGAAAAACTGTTTTTT. Protein: CSVDERTENEKLFF. The J gene is TRBJ1-4, the V gene TRBV29-1; D gene ambiguous. The CDR3 runs to 14 residues. Trimming shortened V by 3 bases and J by 5 bases, and 13 bases separated the two germline ends. The germline V gene has CDR1 SQVTM and CDR2 ANQGSEA.